This TCR beta chain was captured in a study of cytomegalovirus exposure and HLA in healthy donors (TCRdb year 2017). For the wider study: In an earlier analysis of 587 of the donors, about 270 Gb of sequence data and 90 million to 130 million unique TCR beta sequences from roughly 200 million T cells were reported. Five DR-DQ haplotypes were treated as single units for association and clustering because of strong linkage in the cohort. Among the 398 genotyped donors, under 90% belonged to the genetic ancestry cluster associated with self-reported Caucasian donors. An earlier analysis of 500 to 750 of the donors applied high-throughput TCR beta sequencing to assess whether each TCR beta V gene segment acted as functional or pseudogenic. In addition to the first cohort of approximately 670 subjects, a separate validation cohort of approximately 130 different subjects was used. Approximately 300 gigabases of sequencing data and roughly 81 million unique TCR sequences made up an early release that covered over 550 HLA-typed donors. Donor age, sex, ethnicity and CMV serostatus were collected together with the repertoire data. All discovery cohort repertoires had been generated using a single sequencing platform. High-throughput TCR immunosequencing, statistical association of individual TCRs with disease status, and machine learning were combined to predict cytomegalovirus infection status. Typing coverage varied by locus: roughly 629-640 donors for A, B, C, DRB1 and DQB1; about 520 for DQA1; more than 600 for DPA1; roughly 450 for DPB1. In a later genetic analysis, genome-wide SNP genotypes for 398 of the 666 donors were used, and that subset was treated as a discovery cohort. On average, roughly 240,000 unique TCR beta nucleotide sequences were sequenced per donor among roughly 430 genotyped donors of the cohort, with roughly 18% of those sequences being non-productive. The T cell repertoires of under 750 subjects were profiled by immunosequencing and related to cytomegalovirus serostatus. The aim of the study was to test whether cataloging public T cell receptors could identify signatures of past pathogen exposure. In a later analysis, previously published TCR beta repertoires from fewer than 750 donors were re-analyzed and high-resolution HLA genotyping was added so that TCR occurrence patterns could be studied. In the later analysis, no new phenotypic data were used to find candidate immune exposures; instead, reliance was placed on TCR beta sequences and their occurrence across donors. HLA typing covered class I and class II loci at four-digit resolution. Overall study outcomes, separate from this receptor: The study listed approximately 150 TCR beta chains as associated with cytomegalovirus. The classifier was reported to diagnose cytomegalovirus status with high specificity and sensitivity in both the original cohort and the validation cohort. In a later analysis, most CMV-associated TCR beta chains were found to appear HLA-restricted, with HLA associations seemingly driven largely by CMV exposure. Because HLA typing was missing for some donors at each locus, association tests included only the typed subset. In vitro tests confirmed that a few of the cytomegalovirus-associated TCR beta chains recognize cytomegalovirus antigens. According to a later analysis, parvovirus B19, influenza, CMV and Epstein-Barr virus appeared linked to several top co-occurrence clusters. According to a later genetic analysis, donors in an Asian-associated ancestry cluster had fewer N-insertions in productive TCRs than the approximately 690-donor mean. According to the authors, the approach could potentially be generalized to other disease states and immunological phenotypes. The only immune exposure information available for the cohort was CMV serostatus. Strong co-occurrence of HLA alleles, especially DR and DQ, made assigning TCR associations to individual alleles difficult. Some IMGT-functional V segments, including TRBV6-2 and TRBV6-3, could not be told apart with the 87-base-pair reads, so those segments were excluded. A later analysis found that HLA-associated TCR beta chains were more clonally expanded and had lower generation probabilities than equally common non-associated chains. Correlated functional status among segregating V segments might be attributable to linkage disequilibrium, but an unknown experimental factor could not be ruled out. In a later analysis, TCR association rates were found to vary across HLA loci, with the most associated TCRs seen for DRB1 alleles and the fewest for HLA-C alleles. Because counts were too low, more than 15 rarely observed V segments, including chromosome 9 orphons, were excluded from the earlier analysis of 587 of the donors. Only TCR beta chains were sequenced in this cohort, and the absence of alpha or paired-chain data limited detectable features. A cluster of highly shared sequence variants was judged likely to represent a technical artifact of the sequencing pipeline. Sequencing depth was assumed to be roughly uniform across donors in the presence/absence analyses, though that assumption may not hold. V-gene and J-gene trimming of TCR beta chains was associated with a missense DCLRE1C variant in a later genetic analysis, and the association was replicated in an independent cohort. In an earlier analysis of 450 to 750 of the donors, most TCR beta V segments appeared in productive rearrangements about 87% or about 30% of the time, broadly matching IMGT annotations. Specific HLA alleles were associated with 15,000 to 20,000 TCR beta sequences at a false discovery rate of 0.05 in a later analysis. Most TCR sequences were observed very rarely across donors, whereas some public TCRs were present in many individuals. A further reported finding was that TCR beta sequences accurately predicted the HLA-A and HLA-B alleles for most subjects in the first cohort.

Turning to this clone: Its antigen is currently not known. Base qualities are missing; no much larger clone stands one base away.

From cysteine to phenylalanine, the CDR3 is 14 amino acids long. Just CDR3 DNA is preserved here, 42 bases in frame from base 1. The trim is 0 bases for V and 7 bases for J, with a gap of 10 bases between the germline ends. The germline V gene (reference sequence) gives CDR1 as MNHNY and CDR2 as SVGAGI. Preparation of the library involved the immunoSEQ multiplex PCR assay. For the multiplex PCR, a mixture combining 60 forward primers for TCR Vbeta segments and 13 reverse primers for TCR Jbeta segments was used. Amplification of the CDR3 region of rearranged TCR beta genes was performed with a multiplex PCR assay on genomic DNA. On the Illumina HiSeq System, the amplified TCR beta libraries were sequenced as 87-base-pair reads. For the original study's pipeline: Across the roughly 670 repertoires, a later analysis counted 60 million to 90 million unique TCR beta chains, roughly 11 million of which were shared by at least two donors. Raw reads were error-corrected and collapsed into unique sequences by a nearest-neighbor algorithm in which closely related sequences were merged to remove PCR and sequencing errors. CDR3 sequences were aligned to IMGT reference sequences to assign V, D and J gene segments. For a sequence to be retained, a match of at least six nucleotides was required to both a V gene segment and a J gene segment. A rearrangement counted as productive if the CDR3 had no stop codons and remained in frame with V and J, and every other rearrangement counted as non-productive. Following IMGT convention, CDR3 was defined as the stretch from the second conserved V-encoded cysteine up to the conserved J-encoded phenylalanine. The earlier analysis of some 540 of the donors excluded any sequence lacking an unambiguous match to a single V gene segment. An earlier analysis of a few hundred of the donors classified V segments as functional when productive rearrangements were above 56.7% and as segregating when the standard deviation between donors was above 5%. A statistical classification framework was developed to diagnose cytomegalovirus status using the catalog of TCR beta chain sequences. V and J gene assignment, in a later analysis, came from comparing TCR nucleotide sequences with IMGT/GENE-DB human TR gene sequences. In a later analysis, CDR3 sequences and most-parsimonious VDJ recombination scenarios were assigned using the TCRdist pipeline. In a later analysis, every TCR beta chain was defined by the combination of its CDR3 amino acid sequence and its V-gene family, and reads without a unique V-gene family were dropped. As a way to deal with suspected cross-contamination and a sequencing artifact, a later analysis dropped 592 nucleotide sequences that were highly shared and had low generation probability. In a later analysis, a clonal expansion index was calculated for each public chain from normalized within-repertoire ranks of inferred template counts. A later analysis computed generation probabilities with a VDJ recombination model fitted to out-of-frame rearrangements, and checked the results against IGoR. Hypergeometric tests were used in a later analysis to score TCR-TCR, TCR-HLA and TCR-CMV co-occurrence, with a repertoire-size bias correction applied to the TCR pairs. False discovery rates were estimated in a later analysis by permuting HLA or CMV assignments 20 times. In a later analysis, co-occurring TCRs were grouped with DBSCAN, and TCRdist sequence similarity was added when clustering was performed within HLA-allele-positive subsets. Co-occurrence clustering excluded repertoires with fewer than 30,000 or more than 120,000 public chains, plus five with anomalous nucleotide sharing. TCRdb provides this immuneACCESS table in a form limited to in-frame rearrangements. Some clones are lacking; in checked studies, under half of them reflect an unresolved V gene, and why the rest are absent is not known. V and J calls and clone size come straight from that table; D and trimming were deduced from the DNA. Here the sample has nearly 300,000 clones; roughly 85% occur a single time. The top ten hold about 4% of the sample.

The cohort consisted of 666 healthy bone marrow donors. At the time of sampling, every cohort member was nominally healthy, though immune exposures that went unrecorded were likely present. The donor was CMV seropositive and belonged to the group of around 300 seropositive cohort members. A peripheral blood sample was collected from each donor, and TCR beta sequencing was performed on peripheral blood mononuclear cells. Genomic DNA was extracted from the blood cell samples with the Qiagen DNeasy Blood Extraction Kit. In this chain, TRBV6-6 is recombined with TRBJ1-3, with the D segment identity uncertain. Sequencing was performed on PBMCs. This receptor was obtained from a man in his forties in good health and CMV-seropositive. The sequence in DNA is TGTGCCAGCAGTTACTCGGGGAGGTACAACACCATATATTTT. It translates to CASSYSGRYNTIYF.